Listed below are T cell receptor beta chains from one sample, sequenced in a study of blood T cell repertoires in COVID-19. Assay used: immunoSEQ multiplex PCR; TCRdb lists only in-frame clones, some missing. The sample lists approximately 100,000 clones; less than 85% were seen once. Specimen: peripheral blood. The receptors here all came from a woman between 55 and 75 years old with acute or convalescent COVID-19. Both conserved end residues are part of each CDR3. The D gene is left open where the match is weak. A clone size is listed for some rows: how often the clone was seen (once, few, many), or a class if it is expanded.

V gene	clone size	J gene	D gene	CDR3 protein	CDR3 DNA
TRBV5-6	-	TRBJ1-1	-	CASSGGDTLNTEAFF	TGTGCCAGCAGCGGGGGGGACACCTTGAACACTGAAGCTTTCTTT
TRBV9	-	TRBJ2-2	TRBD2	CASSVATSEISTGELFF	TGTGCCAGCAGCGTAGCTACTAGCGAAATAAGCACCGGGGAGCTGTTTTTT
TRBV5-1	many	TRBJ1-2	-	CASREGGDGYGYTF	TGCGCCAGCCGGGAGGGAGGGGACGGCTATGGCTACACCTTC
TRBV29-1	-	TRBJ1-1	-	CSMRHQNTEAFF	TGCAGCATGAGACACCAAAACACTGAAGCTTTCTTT
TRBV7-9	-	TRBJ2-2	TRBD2	CASSSGLAGDTGELFF	TGTGCCAGCAGCTCCGGACTAGCGGGTGACACCGGGGAGCTGTTTTTT
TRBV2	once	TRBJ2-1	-	CASSGSYFYNEQFF	TGTGCCAGCAGTGGTAGTTACTTTTACAATGAGCAGTTCTTC
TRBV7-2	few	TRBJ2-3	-	CASSLESREADTQYF	TGTGCCAGCAGCTTAGAATCCAGGGAAGCAGATACGCAGTATTTT
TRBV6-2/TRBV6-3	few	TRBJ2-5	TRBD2	CASSYSRTSGRGKTQYF	TGTGCCAGCAGTTACTCCAGGACTAGCGGGAGGGGGAAGACCCAGTACTTC
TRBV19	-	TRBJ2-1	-	CASKERSNSYNEQFF	TGTGCCAGTAAGGAGCGGAGTAACTCCTACAATGAGCAGTTCTTC
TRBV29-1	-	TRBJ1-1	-	CSVRTGRNTEAFF	TGCAGCGTGCGCACAGGGAGGAACACTGAAGCTTTCTTT
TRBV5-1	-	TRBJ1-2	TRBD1	CASRGDTGADGYTF	TGCGCCAGCAGAGGTGATACAGGGGCGGATGGCTACACCTTC
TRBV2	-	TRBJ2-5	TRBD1	CASSGGQGRQETQYF	TGTGCCAGCAGTGGGGGACAGGGAAGACAAGAGACCCAGTACTTC
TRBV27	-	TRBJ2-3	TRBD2	CASSPASGGEGTDTQYF	TGTGCCAGCAGTCCCGCTTCGGGGGGAGAGGGAACAGATACGCAGTATTTT
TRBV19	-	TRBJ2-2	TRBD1	CASRATGDRTGELFF	TGTGCCAGTAGAGCGACAGGGGACCGCACCGGGGAGCTGTTTTTT
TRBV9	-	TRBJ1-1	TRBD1	CASSAPTGEEAFF	TGTGCCAGCAGCGCACCAACAGGGGAAGAAGCTTTCTTT
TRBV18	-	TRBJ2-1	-	CASRRDTDTEQFF	TGTGCCAGCCGACGGGACACGGACACCGAGCAGTTCTTC
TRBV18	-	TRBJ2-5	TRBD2	CASSPQLAGRETQYF	TGTGCCAGCTCACCACAACTAGCGGGGAGGGAGACCCAGTACTTC
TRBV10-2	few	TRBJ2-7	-	CASSLVGEAYEQYF	TGCGCCAGCAGCTTGGTCGGGGAAGCCTACGAGCAGTACTTC
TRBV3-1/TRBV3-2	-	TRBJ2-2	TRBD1	CASSEGQGMSYSGELFF	TGTGCCAGCAGCGAGGGACAGGGGATGTCGTACTCCGGGGAGCTGTTTTTT
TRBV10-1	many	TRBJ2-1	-	CASSFGGNNEQFF	TGCGCCAGCAGTTTCGGGGGTAACAATGAGCAGTTCTTC
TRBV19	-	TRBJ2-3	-	CASSIESGFTDTQYF	TGTGCCAGTAGTATAGAGTCGGGGTTCACAGATACGCAGTATTTT
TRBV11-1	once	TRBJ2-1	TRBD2	CASSPLQSGGYNEQFF	TGTGCCAGCAGCCCCCTGCAGAGCGGGGGTTACAATGAGCAGTTCTTC
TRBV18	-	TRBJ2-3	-	CASSPGGGGTDTQYF	TGTGCCAGCTCACCGGGGGGGGGCGGCACAGATACGCAGTATTTT
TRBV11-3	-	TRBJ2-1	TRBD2	CASSLGTSGGVKYEQFF	TGTGCCAGCAGCTTAGGGACTAGCGGGGGGGTTAAATATGAGCAGTTCTTC
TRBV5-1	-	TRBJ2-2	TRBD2	CASGTSSSGELFF	TGCGCCAGCGGGACTAGTAGCTCCGGGGAGCTGTTTTTT
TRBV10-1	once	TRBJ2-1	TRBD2	CASSAGRSGGNNEQFF	TGCGCCAGCAGTGCTGGAAGGAGCGGGGGTAACAATGAGCAGTTCTTC
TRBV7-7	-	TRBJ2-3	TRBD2	CASSQSGGQDTQYF	TGTGCCAGCAGCCAAAGCGGGGGACAAGATACGCAGTATTTT
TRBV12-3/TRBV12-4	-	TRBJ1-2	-	CASSFSGLYGYTF	TGTGCCAGCAGTTTTTCGGGGTTGTATGGCTACACCTTC
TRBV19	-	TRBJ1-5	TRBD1	CASSSPFSRQGSQPQHF	TGTGCCAGTAGTTCCCCGTTCAGCCGACAGGGGAGTCAGCCCCAGCATTTT
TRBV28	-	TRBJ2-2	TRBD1	CASSSPPRQGSGELFF	TGTGCCAGCAGTTCGCCCCCGAGACAGGGCTCCGGGGAGCTGTTTTTT
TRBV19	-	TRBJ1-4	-	CASSIAPRANEKLFF	TGTGCCAGTAGTATAGCCCCGCGGGCTAATGAAAAACTGTTTTTT
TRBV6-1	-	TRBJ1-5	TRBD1	CASSALRGTGGMNQPQHF	TGTGCCAGCAGTGCCCTGAGGGGGACAGGGGGCATGAATCAGCCCCAGCATTTT
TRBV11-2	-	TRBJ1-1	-	CASSASGWNTEAFF	TGTGCCAGCAGCGCTTCAGGGTGGAACACTGAAGCTTTCTTT
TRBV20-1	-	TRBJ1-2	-	CSAGRGGYTF	TGCAGTGCCGGGCGGGGCGGCTACACCTTC
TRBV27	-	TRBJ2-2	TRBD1	CASSLSGTGRNTGELFF	TGTGCCAGCAGTTTATCGGGGACAGGGAGGAACACCGGGGAGCTGTTTTTT
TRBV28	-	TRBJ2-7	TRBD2	CASSLWLAGSGDEQYF	TGTGCCAGCAGTTTATGGCTAGCGGGGAGCGGGGACGAGCAGTACTTC
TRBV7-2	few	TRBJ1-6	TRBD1	CASSLDRQVAPLHF	TGTGCCAGCAGCCTGGACAGGCAGGTCGCACCCCTCCACTTT
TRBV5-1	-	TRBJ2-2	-	CASSLQPGYTGELFF	TGCGCCAGCAGCTTGCAACCAGGGTACACCGGGGAGCTGTTTTTT
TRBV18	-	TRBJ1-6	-	CASSPEGGLGSPLHF	TGTGCCAGCTCACCGGAGGGGGGGCTCGGTTCACCCCTCCACTTT
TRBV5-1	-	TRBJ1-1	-	CASSSSPGRDEAFF	TGCGCCAGCAGCTCCTCACCAGGACGGGATGAAGCTTTCTTT
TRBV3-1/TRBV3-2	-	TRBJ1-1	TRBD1	CASSRNRGLSTEAFF	TGTGCCAGCAGCCGGAACAGGGGGCTGAGCACTGAAGCTTTCTTT
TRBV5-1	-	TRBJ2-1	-	CASSLGPYVEDYNEQFF	TGCGCCAGCAGCTTGGGGCCCTATGTAGAGGACTACAATGAGCAGTTCTTC
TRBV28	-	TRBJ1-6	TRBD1	CASSLPTGDNSPLHF	TGTGCCAGCAGTTTACCTACAGGGGACAATTCACCCCTCCACTTT
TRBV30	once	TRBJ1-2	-	CAWSMRSTYGGYTF	TGTGCCTGGAGTATGAGAAGCACGTACGGTGGCTACACCTTC
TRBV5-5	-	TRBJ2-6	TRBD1	CASSLEGTASSGANVLTF	TGTGCCAGCAGCTTGGAAGGGACAGCTAGCTCTGGGGCCAACGTCCTGACTTTC
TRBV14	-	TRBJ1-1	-	CASSQLPLGTEAFF	TGTGCCAGCAGCCAGCTCCCTCTCGGGACTGAAGCTTTCTTT
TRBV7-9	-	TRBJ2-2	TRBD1	CASSTRQGTGELFF	TGTGCCAGCAGCACAAGACAGGGGACCGGGGAGCTGTTTTTT
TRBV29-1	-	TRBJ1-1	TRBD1	CSVPGQLNTEAFF	TGCAGCGTCCCGGGACAGTTAAACACTGAAGCTTTCTTT
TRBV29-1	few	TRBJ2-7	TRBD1	CSVGRDRSREQYF	TGCAGCGTTGGCCGGGACAGGTCTCGGGAGCAGTACTTC
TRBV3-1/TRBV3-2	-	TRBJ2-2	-	CASTPLGNTGELFF	TGTGCCAGCACCCCTCTAGGGAACACCGGGGAGCTGTTTTTT
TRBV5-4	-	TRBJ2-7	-	CASSLDRSSYEQYF	TGTGCCAGCAGCTTGGACAGGAGCTCCTACGAGCAGTACTTC